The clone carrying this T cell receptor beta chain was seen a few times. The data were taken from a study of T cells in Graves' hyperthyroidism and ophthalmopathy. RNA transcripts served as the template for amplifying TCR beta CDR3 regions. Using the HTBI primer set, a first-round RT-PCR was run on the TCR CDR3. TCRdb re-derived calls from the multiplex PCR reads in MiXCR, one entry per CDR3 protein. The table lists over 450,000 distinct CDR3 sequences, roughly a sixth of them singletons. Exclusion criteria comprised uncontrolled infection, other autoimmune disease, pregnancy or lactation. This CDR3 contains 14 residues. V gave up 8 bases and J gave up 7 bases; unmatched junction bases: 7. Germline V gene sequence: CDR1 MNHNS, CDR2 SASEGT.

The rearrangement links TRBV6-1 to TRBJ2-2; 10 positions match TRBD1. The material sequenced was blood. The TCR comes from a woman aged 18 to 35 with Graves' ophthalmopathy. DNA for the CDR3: TGTGCCAGCGTCGGACAGGGGGACGTCGGGGAGCTGTTTTTT. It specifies CASVGQGDVGELFF.